The entry that follows covers one T cell receptor (beta chain) sequence. Its target is unknown. A template switching step added UMIs, each with a 6-nucleotide sample barcode. For each CDR3 protein, TCRdb gives one entry from its re-call of the 5' RACE reads, without DNA. In total, the table holds about 140,000 distinct CDR3 sequences. The CDR3 has 15 amino acids. The germline V gene has CDR1 SEHNR and CDR2 FQNEAQ (reference sequence). The data were obtained in a study of monozygotic twins with inflammatory bowel disease. Findings and limits, study-wide: Sharing of clonotypes with others was lower in IBD patients than in healthy twins, and this was especially so with disease activity. Diversity of TCRbeta measured by inverse Simpson was lower in IBD patients than in healthy co-twins.

Sequenced: blood. The clonotype was recovered from a human donor with ulcerative colitis or Crohn's disease, or a healthy co-twin of an affected twin (not recorded which). This chain uses TRBV7-9 with TRBJ2-3; the TCRdb call, TRBD1, lacks DNA for checking. CDR3 region: CASNQKGGGADTQYF.